A selection of T cell receptor beta chains follows, all from one sample in a study of CD4 T cells in relation to SARS-CoV-2 and coronaviruses. For these receptors, no antigen is known. Assay used: immunoSEQ multiplex PCR; TCRdb lists only in-frame clones, some missing. The data show tens of thousands of clones, just under 70% seen once. Sequencing was done on a sample of CD4+ T cells from PBMCs, cultured in vitro. The source of these receptors is a human donor in good health. The CDR3 runs from the conserved cysteine through the conserved F or W. Fields, in order: D gene, V gene, CDR3 length, clone size, J gene, CDR3 DNA, CDR3 protein. The D gene is left open where the match is weak. The size entry is marked missing in some rows and otherwise reads once, few, many or a size class.

>TRBD2|TRBV2|18|NA|TRBJ2-4
TGTGCCAGCAGATTAGCGGGAGGGCCTCTAGATGTCAAAAACATTCAGTACTTC
CASRLAGGPLDVKNIQYF
>NA|TRBV12-3/TRBV12-4|13|few|TRBJ1-6
TGTGCCTCCTCGGACACCTATAATTCACCCCTCCACTTT
CASSDTYNSPLHF
>NA|TRBV27|15|NA|TRBJ1-1
TGTGCCAGCAGTTTGTTCGGGACTATAAACACTGAAGCTTTCTTT
CASSLFGTINTEAFF
>NA|TRBV10-1|16|few|TRBJ1-1
TGCGCCAGCAGTGAGTCGAGCAGGGGCCCGAACACTGAAGCTTTCTTT
CASSESSRGPNTEAFF
>TRBD2|TRBV7-2|16|NA|TRBJ2-3
TGTGCCAGCAGCTTAGCGGGGGGGACTACCACAGATACGCAGTATTTT
CASSLAGGTTTDTQYF
>TRBD1|TRBV25-1|14|few|TRBJ2-2
TGTGCCAGCAGTGGACAGGGTAACACCGGGGAGCTGTTTTTT
CASSGQGNTGELFF
>NA|TRBV4-3|13|NA|TRBJ1-5
TGCGCCAGCAGCCAAGATTCCGGTCAGCCCCAGCATTTT
CASSQDSGQPQHF
>NA|TRBV19|13|few|TRBJ1-1
TGTGCCAGTAGCAGACAGCCGAACACTGAAGCTTTCTTT
CASSRQPNTEAFF
>NA|TRBV7-2|14|NA|TRBJ2-2
TGTGCCAGCAGCCTGACGCTTAACACCGGGGAGCTGTTTTTT
CASSLTLNTGELFF
>TRBD1|TRBV9|16|few|TRBJ2-7
TGTGCCAGCAGCGTAGCCGATGGACAGGGCGCAGGAAAGCAGTACTTC
CASSVADGQGAGKQYF
>TRBD2|TRBV7-2|14|NA|TRBJ2-5
TGTGCCAGCAGCAGAGCGGGACTGCGAGAGACCCAGTACTTC
CASSRAGLRETQYF
>TRBD1|TRBV28|18|once|TRBJ1-4
TGTGCCAGCAGTTCTGGGGGACAGGGTGGTCCTTGGAGTGAAAAACTGTTTTTT
CASSSGGQGGPWSEKLFF
>NA|TRBV5-8|16|NA|TRBJ1-4
TGTGCCAGCAGCTCTCACCCAGGGGCAACTAATGAAAAACTGTTTTTT
CASSSHPGATNEKLFF
>TRBD1|TRBV11-2|14|NA|TRBJ1-2
TGTGCCAGCAGCCTGGGACAGGGTTTGGATGGCTACACCTTC
CASSLGQGLDGYTF
>TRBD2|TRBV27|18|NA|TRBJ2-7
TGTGCCAGCCTCCCTAGCGGGCGCTCCCCCCTGATCTCCTACGAGCAGTACTTC
CASLPSGRSPLISYEQYF
>NA|TRBV30|16|NA|TRBJ1-3
TGTGCCTGGAGTGTATTACGCTGGAGGGTTGGAAACACCATATATTTT
CAWSVLRWRVGNTIYF
>NA|TRBV25-1|15|NA|TRBJ2-5
TGTGCCAGCAGTGGCGAGGCGGAAACGCAAGAGACCCAGTACTTC
CASSGEAETQETQYF
>NA|TRBV7-2|13|NA|TRBJ1-4
TGTGCCAGCAGCTTAATTAGGGATGAAAAACTGTTTTTT
CASSLIRDEKLFF
>NA|TRBV19|12|few|TRBJ2-2
TGTGCCAGTAGAGCCCGGCCCGGGGAGCTGTTTTTT
CASRARPGELFF
>NA|TRBV6-5|14|NA|TRBJ2-3
TGTGCCAGCACTCTTTCGGGGACCCCAGATACGCAGTATTTT
CASTLSGTPDTQYF
>NA|TRBV9|15|NA|TRBJ1-4
TGTGCCAGCAGCGTGAGGTCAGGCACTAATGAAAAACTGTTTTTT
CASSVRSGTNEKLFF
>NA|TRBV7-7|15|NA|TRBJ2-5
TGTGCTAGCAGATCGACAGGATCCTCACCAGAGACCCAGTACTTC
CASRSTGSSPETQYF
>NA|TRBV28|13|NA|TRBJ1-2
TGTGCCAGCAGTTTGAGTCCGACCCCTGGCTACACCTTC
CASSLSPTPGYTF
>NA|TRBV27|14|NA|TRBJ2-1
TGTGCCAGCAGTTTAGCCAGGGCTAGTAATGAGCAGTTCTTC
CASSLARASNEQFF
>TRBD1|TRBV7-2|16|NA|TRBJ1-5
TGTGCCAGCAGCCCGGAGACCGGGACAGGGCATCAGCCCCAGCATTTT
CASSPETGTGHQPQHF
>TRBD2|TRBV7-9|16|NA|TRBJ2-3
TGTGCCAGCAGGTTTTCTAGCGGGTTGAGCACAGATACGCAGTATTTT
CASRFSSGLSTDTQYF
>NA|TRBV5-4|14|NA|TRBJ2-3
TGTGCCAGCAGCTTGGAACACCCCACAGATACGCAGTATTTT
CASSLEHPTDTQYF
>TRBD1|TRBV6-5|15|NA|TRBJ1-1
TGTGCCAGCACCAGGGGGGGACAGGCGAGCTTGGGAGCTTTCTTT
CASTRGGQASLGAFF
>TRBD2|TRBV7-3|17|few|TRBJ2-5
TGTGCCAGCAGCCTAACCGGGACTAGCGGGATTTACGAGACCCAGTACTTC
CASSLTGTSGIYETQYF
>TRBD1|TRBV7-9|16|NA|TRBJ1-1
TGTGCCAGCAGCTTAGCGTTCCAGGGGGCGAGGACTGAAGCTTTCTTT
CASSLAFQGARTEAFF
>TRBD1|TRBV5-4|15|NA|TRBJ2-1
TGTGCCAGCAGCTTAGGGACAGGGTGGGATAATGAGCAGTTCTTC
CASSLGTGWDNEQFF
>TRBD1|TRBV10-3|14|NA|TRBJ1-2
TGTGCCATCAGTGAAGGACAGGGGGCGGATGGCTACACCTTC
CAISEGQGADGYTF
>TRBD2|TRBV5-1|17|NA|TRBJ2-5
TGCGCCAGCAGCCTGGCGCTGGCGGGAGCTATCCAAGAGACCCAGTACTTC
CASSLALAGAIQETQYF
>NA|TRBV4-1|13|NA|TRBJ1-2
TGCGCCAGCAGCCAAGGTTCGGGGGTGGGCTACACCTTC
CASSQGSGVGYTF
>NA|TRBV19|16|NA|TRBJ2-7
TGTGCCAGTAGTATGGACGGGGTGGGGGAAGCCTACGAGCAGTACTTC
CASSMDGVGEAYEQYF
>NA|TRBV6-1|16|NA|TRBJ1-1
TGTGCCAGCAGTGAGGGGCAGGGGAGGGGGGTAAATGAAGCTTTCTTT
CASSEGQGRGVNEAFF
>NA|TRBV5-1|13|NA|TRBJ1-1
TGCGCCAGCCTTGCGCCTCATGGAGGTGAAGCTTTCTTT
CASLAPHGGEAFF
>TRBD1|TRBV28|13|once|TRBJ2-7
TGTGCCACCGTGCCCCCAGGGGGATACGAGCAGTACTTC
CATVPPGGYEQYF
>NA|TRBV3-1/TRBV3-2|16|NA|TRBJ2-1
TGTGCCAGCAGCCTAATGGGAGGGACAGCCCACAATGAGCAGTTCTTC
CASSLMGGTAHNEQFF
>NA|TRBV11-3|14|NA|TRBJ2-7
TGTGCCAGCAGCATACGCCAGGGGATGGGCGAGCAGTACTTC
CASSIRQGMGEQYF
>TRBD2|TRBV11-2|15|NA|TRBJ2-2
TGTGCCAGCAGCGAACTAGCGGGATACACCGGGGAGCTGTTTTTT
CASSELAGYTGELFF
>TRBD1|TRBV11-2|15|few|TRBJ2-3
TGTGCCAGCAGCCCCAGGACAGGGGTGACAGATACGCAGTATTTT
CASSPRTGVTDTQYF
>NA|TRBV4-3|13|few|TRBJ2-7
TGCGCCAGCAGCCAAGAGGCCTGGGGAGAGCAGTACTTC
CASSQEAWGEQYF